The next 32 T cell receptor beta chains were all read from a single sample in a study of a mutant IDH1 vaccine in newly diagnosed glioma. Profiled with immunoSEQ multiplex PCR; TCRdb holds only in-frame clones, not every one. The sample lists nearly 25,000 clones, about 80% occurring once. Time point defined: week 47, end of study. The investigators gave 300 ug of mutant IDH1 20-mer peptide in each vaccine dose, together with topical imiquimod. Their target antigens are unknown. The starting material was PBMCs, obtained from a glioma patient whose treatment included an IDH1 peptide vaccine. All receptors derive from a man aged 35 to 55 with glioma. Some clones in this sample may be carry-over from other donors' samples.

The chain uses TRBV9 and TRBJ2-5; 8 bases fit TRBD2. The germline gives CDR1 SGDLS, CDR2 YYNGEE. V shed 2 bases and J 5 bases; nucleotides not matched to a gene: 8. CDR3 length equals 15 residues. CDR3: CASSVSGGPWETQYF. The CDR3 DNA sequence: TGTGCCAGCAGCGTCTCGGGGGGGCCTTGGGAGACCCAGTACTTC.

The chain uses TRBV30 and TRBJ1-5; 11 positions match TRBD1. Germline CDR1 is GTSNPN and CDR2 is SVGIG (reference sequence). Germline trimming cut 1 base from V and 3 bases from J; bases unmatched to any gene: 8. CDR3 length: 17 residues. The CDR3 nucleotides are TGTGCCTGGAGTGGGACAGGGGGCGCGAAGCTCAATCAGCCCCAGCATTTT. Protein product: CAWSGTGGAKLNQPQHF.

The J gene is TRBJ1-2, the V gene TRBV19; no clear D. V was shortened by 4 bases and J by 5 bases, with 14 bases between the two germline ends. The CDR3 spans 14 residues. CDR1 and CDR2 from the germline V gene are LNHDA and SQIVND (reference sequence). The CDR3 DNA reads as TGTGCCAGTAGTACTGGAGAAGTCCAATATGGCTACACCTTC. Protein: CASSTGEVQYGYTF.

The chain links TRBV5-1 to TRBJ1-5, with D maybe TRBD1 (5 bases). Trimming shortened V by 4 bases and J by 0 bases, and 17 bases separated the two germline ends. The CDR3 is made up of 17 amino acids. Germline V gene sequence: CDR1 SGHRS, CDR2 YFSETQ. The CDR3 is CASSPGGGTYSNQPQHF. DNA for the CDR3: TGCGCCAGCAGCCCCGGGGGAGGGACTTATAGCAATCAGCCCCAGCATTTT.

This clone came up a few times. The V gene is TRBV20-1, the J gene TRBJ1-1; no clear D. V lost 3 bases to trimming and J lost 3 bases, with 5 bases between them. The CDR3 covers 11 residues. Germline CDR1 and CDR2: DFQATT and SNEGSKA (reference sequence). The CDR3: CSASGDTEAFF. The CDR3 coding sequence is TGCAGTGCTAGTGGGGACACTGAAGCTTTCTTT.

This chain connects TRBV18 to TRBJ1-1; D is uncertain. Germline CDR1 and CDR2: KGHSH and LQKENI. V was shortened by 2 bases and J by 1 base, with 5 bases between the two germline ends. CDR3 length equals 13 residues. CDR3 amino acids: CASSPSGNTEAFF. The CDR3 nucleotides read TGTGCCAGCTCACCATCGGGGAACACTGAAGCTTTCTTT.

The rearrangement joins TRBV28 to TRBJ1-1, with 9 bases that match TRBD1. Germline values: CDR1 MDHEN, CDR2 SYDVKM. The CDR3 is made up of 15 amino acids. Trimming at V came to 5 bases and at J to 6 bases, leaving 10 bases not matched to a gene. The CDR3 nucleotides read TGTGCCAGCAGTGTCCACAGGGGGCGGAGAGCTGAAGCTTTCTTT. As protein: CASSVHRGRRAEAFF.

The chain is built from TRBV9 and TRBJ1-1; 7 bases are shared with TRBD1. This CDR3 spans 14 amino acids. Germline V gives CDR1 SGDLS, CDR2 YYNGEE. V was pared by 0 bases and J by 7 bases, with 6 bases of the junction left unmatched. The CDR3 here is CASSVEGARVEAFF. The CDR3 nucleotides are TGTGCCAGCAGCGTAGAGGGGGCGCGAGTTGAAGCTTTCTTT.

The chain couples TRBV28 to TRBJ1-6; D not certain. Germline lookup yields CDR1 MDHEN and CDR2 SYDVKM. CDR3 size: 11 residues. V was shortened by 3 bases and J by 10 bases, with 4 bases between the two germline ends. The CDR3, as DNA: TGTGCCAGCAGTTTTGGCTCACCCCTCCACTTT. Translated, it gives CASSFGSPLHF.

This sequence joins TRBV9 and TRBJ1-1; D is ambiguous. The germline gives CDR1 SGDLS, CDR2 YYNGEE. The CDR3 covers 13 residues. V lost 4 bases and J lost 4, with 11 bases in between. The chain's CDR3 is CASSPRVGTEAFF. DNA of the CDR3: TGTGCCAGCAGCCCCAGAGTAGGCACTGAAGCTTTCTTT.

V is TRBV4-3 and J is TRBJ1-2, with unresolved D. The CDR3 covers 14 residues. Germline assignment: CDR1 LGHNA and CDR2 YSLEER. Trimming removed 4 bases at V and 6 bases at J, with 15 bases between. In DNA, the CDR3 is TGCGCCAGCAGCCCAGACACCTCGAGGAATGGCTACACCTTC. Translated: CASSPDTSRNGYTF.

CDR3 region: CASVVGYGYTF. As DNA, the CDR3 is TGTGCCAGCGTGGTGGGATATGGCTACACCTTC. This chain uses TRBV6-1 with TRBJ1-2; D is ambiguous. The germline V and J ends were trimmed by 8 bases and 5 bases, with 9 bases remaining between them. This CDR3 has 11 amino acids. The V gene's germline CDR1 is MNHNS and CDR2 SASEGT.

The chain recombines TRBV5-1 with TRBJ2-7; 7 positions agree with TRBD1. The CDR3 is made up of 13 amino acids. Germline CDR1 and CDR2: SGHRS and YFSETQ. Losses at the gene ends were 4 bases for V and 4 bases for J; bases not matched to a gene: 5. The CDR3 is CASSPGTAYEQYF. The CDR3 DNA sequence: TGCGCCAGCAGCCCCGGGACAGCATACGAGCAGTACTTC.

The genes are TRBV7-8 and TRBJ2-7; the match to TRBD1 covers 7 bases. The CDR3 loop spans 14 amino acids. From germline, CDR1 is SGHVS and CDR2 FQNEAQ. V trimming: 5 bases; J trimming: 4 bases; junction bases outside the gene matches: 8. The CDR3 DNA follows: TGTGCCAGCAGCCCGCCGGGACAGCGTTACGAGCAGTACTTC. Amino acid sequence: CASSPPGQRYEQYF.

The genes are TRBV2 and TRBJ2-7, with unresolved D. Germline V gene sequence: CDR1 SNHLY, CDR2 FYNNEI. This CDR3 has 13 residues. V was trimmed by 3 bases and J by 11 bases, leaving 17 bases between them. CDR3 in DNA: TGTGCCAGCAGTGACTTTACACGCCGCGGAGAGTACTTC. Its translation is CASSDFTRRGEYF. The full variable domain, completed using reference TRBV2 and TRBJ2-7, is EPEVTQTPSHQVTQMGQEVILRCVPISNHLYFYWYRQILGQKVEFLVSFYNNEISEKSEIFDDQFSVERPDGSNFTLKIRSTKLEDSAMYFCASSDFTRRGEYFGPGTRLTVT.

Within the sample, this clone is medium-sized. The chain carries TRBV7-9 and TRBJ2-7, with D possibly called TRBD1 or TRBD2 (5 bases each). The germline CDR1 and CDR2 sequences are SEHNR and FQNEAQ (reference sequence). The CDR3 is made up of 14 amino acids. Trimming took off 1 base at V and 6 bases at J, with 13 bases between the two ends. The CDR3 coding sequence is TGTGCCAGCAGCTTAGGAAGGGGAGATGGCGAGCAGTACTTC. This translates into CASSLGRGDGEQYF.

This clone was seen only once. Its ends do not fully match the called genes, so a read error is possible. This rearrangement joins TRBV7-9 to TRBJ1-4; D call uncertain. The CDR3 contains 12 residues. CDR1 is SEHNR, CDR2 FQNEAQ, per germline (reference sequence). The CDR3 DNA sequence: TGTGCCGGCAGCTCGGACTATGAAAAACTGTTTTTT. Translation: CAGSSDYEKLFF.

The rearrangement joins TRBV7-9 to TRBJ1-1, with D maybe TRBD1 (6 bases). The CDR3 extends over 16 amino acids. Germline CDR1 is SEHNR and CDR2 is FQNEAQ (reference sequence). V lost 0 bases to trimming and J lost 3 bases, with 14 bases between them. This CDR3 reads CASSLAWGAEDTEAFF. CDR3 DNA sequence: TGTGCCAGCAGCTTAGCGTGGGGGGCTGAGGACACTGAAGCTTTCTTT.

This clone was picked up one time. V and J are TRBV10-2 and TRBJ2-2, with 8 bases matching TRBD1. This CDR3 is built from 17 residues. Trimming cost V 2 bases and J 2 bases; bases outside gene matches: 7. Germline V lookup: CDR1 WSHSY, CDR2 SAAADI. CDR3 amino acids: CASSETDRGGNTGELFF. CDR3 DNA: TGCGCCAGCAGTGAGACCGACAGGGGAGGAAACACCGGGGAGCTGTTTTTT.

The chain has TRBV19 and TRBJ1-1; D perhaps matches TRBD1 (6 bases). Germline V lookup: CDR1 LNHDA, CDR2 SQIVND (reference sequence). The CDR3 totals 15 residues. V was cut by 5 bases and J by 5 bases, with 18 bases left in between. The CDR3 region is CASSQSGGAGTEAFF. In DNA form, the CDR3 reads TGTGCCAGTAGTCAATCGGGGGGCGCGGGGACTGAAGCTTTCTTT.

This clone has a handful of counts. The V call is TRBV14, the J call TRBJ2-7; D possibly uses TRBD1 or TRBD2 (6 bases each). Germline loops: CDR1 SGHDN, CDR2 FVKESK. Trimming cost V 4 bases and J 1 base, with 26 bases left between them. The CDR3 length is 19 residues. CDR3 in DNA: TGTGCCAGCAGCCTATACGTTCTGGGGGGCGCCTGGATTTCCTACGAGCAGTACTTC. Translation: CASSLYVLGGAWISYEQYF.

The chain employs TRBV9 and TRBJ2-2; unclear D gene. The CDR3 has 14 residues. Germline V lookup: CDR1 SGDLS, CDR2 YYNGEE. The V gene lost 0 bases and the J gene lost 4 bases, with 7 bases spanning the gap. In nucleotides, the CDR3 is TGTGCCAGCAGCGTAGAAGCGCGCACCGGGGAGCTGTTTTTT. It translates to CASSVEARTGELFF.

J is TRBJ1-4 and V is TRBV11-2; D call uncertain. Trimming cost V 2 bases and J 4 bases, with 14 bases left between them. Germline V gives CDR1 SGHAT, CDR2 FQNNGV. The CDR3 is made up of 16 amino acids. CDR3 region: CASSLPTARGNEKLFF. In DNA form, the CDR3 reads TGTGCCAGCAGCTTACCAACAGCCCGTGGTAATGAAAAACTGTTTTTT.

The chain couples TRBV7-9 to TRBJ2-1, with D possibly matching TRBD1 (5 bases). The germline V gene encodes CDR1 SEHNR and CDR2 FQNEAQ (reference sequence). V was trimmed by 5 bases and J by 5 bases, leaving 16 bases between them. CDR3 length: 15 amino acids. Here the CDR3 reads CASSLSGRPNNEQFF. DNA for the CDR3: TGTGCCAGCAGCCTTTCAGGGCGGCCTAACAATGAGCAGTTCTTC.

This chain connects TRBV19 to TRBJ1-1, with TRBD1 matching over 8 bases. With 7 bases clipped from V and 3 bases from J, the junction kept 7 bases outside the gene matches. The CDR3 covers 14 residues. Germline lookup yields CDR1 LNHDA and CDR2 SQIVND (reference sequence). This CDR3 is CASTRDRYYTEAFF. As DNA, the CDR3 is TGTGCCAGTACCAGGGACAGGTATTACACTGAAGCTTTCTTT.

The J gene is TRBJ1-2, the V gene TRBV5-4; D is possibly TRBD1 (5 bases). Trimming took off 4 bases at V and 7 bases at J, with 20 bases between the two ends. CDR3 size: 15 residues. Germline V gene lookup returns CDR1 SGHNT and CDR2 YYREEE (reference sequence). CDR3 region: CASSTFLGAKSGYTF. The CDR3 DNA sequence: TGTGCCAGCAGCACCTTTCTAGGGGCCAAGAGTGGCTACACCTTC.

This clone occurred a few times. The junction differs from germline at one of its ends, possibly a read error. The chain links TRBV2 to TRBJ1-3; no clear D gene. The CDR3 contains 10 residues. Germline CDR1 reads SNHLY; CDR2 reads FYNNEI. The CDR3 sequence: CASRWTGDHF. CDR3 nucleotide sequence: TGTGCCAGCAGATGGACGGGAGATCATTTT.

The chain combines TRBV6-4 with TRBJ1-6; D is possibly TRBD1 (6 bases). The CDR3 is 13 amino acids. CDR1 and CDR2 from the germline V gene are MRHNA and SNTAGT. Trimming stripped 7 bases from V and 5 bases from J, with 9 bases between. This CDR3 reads CASKRTDNSPLHF. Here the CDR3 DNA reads TGTGCCAGCAAGAGGACAGATAATTCACCCCTCCACTTT.

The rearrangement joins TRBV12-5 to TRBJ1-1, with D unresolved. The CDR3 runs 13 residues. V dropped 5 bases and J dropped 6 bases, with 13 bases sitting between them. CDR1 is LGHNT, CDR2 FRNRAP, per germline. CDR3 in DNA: TGTGCTAGTGGTACTCAGTCTAACGCTGAAGCTTTCTTT. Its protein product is CASGTQSNAEAFF. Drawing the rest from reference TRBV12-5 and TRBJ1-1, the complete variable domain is DARVTQTPRHKVTEMGQEVTMRCQPILGHNTVFWYRQTMMQGLELLAYFRNRAPLDDSGMPKDRFSAEMPDATLATLKIQPSEPRDSAVYFCASGTQSNAEAFFGQGTRLTVV.

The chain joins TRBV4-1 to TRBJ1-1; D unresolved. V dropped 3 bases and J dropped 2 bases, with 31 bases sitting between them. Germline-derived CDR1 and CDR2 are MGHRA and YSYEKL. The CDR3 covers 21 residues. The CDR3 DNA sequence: TGCGCCAGCAGCCACTCACCTTTAGGGAGTCCAACCAACCCCGCCAACACTGAAGCTTTCTTT. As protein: CASSHSPLGSPTNPANTEAFF.

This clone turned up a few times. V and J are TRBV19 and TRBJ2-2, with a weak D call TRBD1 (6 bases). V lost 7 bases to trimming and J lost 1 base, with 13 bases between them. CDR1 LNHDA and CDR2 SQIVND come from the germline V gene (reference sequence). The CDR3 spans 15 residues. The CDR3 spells CASTMRGGNTGELFF. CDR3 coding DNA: TGTGCCAGTACCATGAGAGGGGGGAACACCGGGGAGCTGTTTTTT.

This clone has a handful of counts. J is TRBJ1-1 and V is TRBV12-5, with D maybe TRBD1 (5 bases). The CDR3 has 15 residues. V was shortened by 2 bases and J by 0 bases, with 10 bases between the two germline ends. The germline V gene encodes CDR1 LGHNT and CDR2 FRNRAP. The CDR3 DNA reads TGTGCTAGTGGTTTGTCCGGGGGGATGAACACTGAAGCTTTCTTT. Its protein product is CASGLSGGMNTEAFF.